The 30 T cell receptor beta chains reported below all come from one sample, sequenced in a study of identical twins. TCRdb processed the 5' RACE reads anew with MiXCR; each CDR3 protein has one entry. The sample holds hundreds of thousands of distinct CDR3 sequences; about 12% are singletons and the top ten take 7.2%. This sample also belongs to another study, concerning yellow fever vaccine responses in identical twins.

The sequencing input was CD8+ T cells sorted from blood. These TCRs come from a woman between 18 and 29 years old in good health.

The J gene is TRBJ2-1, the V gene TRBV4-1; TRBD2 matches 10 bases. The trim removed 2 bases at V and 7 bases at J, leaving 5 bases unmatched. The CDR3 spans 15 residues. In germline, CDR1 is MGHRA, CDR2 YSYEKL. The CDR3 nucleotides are TGCGCCAGCAGCCAACTTCTAGCGGGAGATAATGAGCAGTTCTTC. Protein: CASSQLLAGDNEQFF.

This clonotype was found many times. CDR3 coding DNA: TGTGCCAGCAGCCGAGTGTTGACTCTAGCCAAAAACATTCAGTACTTC. The encoded protein is CASSRVLTLAKNIQYF. The gene calls are TRBV28 and TRBJ2-4; no clear D. The germline gives CDR1 MDHEN, CDR2 SYDVKM. This CDR3 is 16 amino acids long. V lost 6 bases and J 0 bases, leaving 15 bases between the germline ends. Filled out from reference TRBV28 and TRBJ2-4, the complete variable domain reads DVKVTQSSRYLVKRTGEKVFLECVQDMDHENMFWYRQDPGLGLRLIYFSYDVKMKEKGDIPEGYSVSREKKERFSLILESASTNQTSMYLCASSRVLTLAKNIQYFGAGTRLSVL.

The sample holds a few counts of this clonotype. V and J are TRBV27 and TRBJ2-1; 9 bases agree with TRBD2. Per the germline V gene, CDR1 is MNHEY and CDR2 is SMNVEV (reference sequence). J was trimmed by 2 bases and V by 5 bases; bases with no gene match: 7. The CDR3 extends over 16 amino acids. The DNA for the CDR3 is TGTGCCAGCAGTCCCTATAGCGGGAGCCCCTACAATGAGCAGTTCTTC. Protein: CASSPYSGSPYNEQFF.

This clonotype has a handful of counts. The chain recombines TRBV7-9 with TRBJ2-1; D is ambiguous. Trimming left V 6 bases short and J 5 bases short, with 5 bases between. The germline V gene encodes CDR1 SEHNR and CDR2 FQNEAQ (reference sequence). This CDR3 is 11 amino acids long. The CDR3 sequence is CASRRNNEQFF. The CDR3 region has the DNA TGTGCCAGCAGACGGAACAATGAGCAGTTCTTC.

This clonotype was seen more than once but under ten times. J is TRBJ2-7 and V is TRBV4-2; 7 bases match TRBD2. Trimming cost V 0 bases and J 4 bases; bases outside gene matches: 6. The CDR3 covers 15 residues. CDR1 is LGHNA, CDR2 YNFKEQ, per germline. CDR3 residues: CASSQDASGTYEQYF. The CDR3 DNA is TGTGCCAGCAGCCAAGACGCTAGCGGAACTTACGAGCAGTACTTC.

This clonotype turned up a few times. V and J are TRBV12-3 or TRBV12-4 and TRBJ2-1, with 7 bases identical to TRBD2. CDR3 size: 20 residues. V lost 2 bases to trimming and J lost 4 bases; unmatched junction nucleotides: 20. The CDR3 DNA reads TGTGCCAGCAGTTTAAGGGAAACTAGCGCCCCGAGGGGTATTTACAATGAGCAGTTCTTC. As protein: CASSLRETSAPRGIYNEQFF.

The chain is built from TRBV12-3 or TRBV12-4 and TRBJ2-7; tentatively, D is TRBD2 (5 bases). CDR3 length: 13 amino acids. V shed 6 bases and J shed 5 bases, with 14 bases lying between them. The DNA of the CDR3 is TGTGCCAGCAGCCCGGGAACGTGGAACGAGCAGTACTTC. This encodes CASSPGTWNEQYF.

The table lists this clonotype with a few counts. CDR3 sequence reads: CATSREYAIEQFF. The CDR3, as DNA: TGTGCCACCAGCAGAGAATATGCAATTGAGCAGTTCTTC. The chain uses TRBV15 and TRBJ2-1, with D uncertain. V was cut by 0 bases and J by 9 bases, with 9 bases left in between. The CDR3 covers 13 residues. The germline V gene has CDR1 LNHNV and CDR2 YYDKDF (reference sequence).

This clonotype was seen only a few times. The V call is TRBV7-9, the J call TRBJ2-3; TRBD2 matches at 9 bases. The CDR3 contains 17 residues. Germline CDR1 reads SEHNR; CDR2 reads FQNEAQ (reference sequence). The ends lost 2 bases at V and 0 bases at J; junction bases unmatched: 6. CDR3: CASSLPASGDSTDTQYF. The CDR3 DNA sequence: TGTGCCAGCAGCTTACCGGCTAGCGGGGATAGCACAGATACGCAGTATTTT.

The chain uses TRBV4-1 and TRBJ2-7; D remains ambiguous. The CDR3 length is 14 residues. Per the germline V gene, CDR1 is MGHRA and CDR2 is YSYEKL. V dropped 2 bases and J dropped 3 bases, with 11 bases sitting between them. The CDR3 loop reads CASSQNLRGYEQYV. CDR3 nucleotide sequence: TGCGCCAGCAGCCAAAACCTTCGAGGCTACGAGCAGTACGTC.

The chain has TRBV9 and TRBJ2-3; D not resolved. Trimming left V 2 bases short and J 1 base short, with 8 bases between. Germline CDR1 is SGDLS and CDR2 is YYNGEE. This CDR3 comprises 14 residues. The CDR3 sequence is CASSVESRTDTQYF. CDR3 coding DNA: TGTGCCAGCAGCGTTGAGTCGCGCACAGATACGCAGTATTTT. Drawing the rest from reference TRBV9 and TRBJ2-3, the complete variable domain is DSGVTQTPKHLITATGQRVTLRCSPRSGDLSVYWYQQSLDQGLQFLIQYYNGEERAKGNILERFSAQQFPDLHSELNLSSLELGDSALYFCASSVESRTDTQYFGPGTRLTVL.

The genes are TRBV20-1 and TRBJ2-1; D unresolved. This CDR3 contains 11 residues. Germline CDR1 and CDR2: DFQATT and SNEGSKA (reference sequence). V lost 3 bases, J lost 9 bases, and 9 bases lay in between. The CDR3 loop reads CSARTRSEQFF. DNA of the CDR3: TGCAGTGCTAGGACAAGGAGTGAGCAGTTCTTC.

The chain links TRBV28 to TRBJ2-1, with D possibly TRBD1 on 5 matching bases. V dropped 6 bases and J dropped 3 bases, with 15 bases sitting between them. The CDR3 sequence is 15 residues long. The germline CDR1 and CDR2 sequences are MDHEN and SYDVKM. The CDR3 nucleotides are TGTGCCAGCAGCGAGGACACCCAGAACTACAATGAGCAGTTCTTC. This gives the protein CASSEDTQNYNEQFF. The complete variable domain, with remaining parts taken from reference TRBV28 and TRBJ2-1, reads DVKVTQSSRYLVKRTGEKVFLECVQDMDHENMFWYRQDPGLGLRLIYFSYDVKMKEKGDIPEGYSVSREKKERFSLILESASTNQTSMYLCASSEDTQNYNEQFFGPGTRLTVL.

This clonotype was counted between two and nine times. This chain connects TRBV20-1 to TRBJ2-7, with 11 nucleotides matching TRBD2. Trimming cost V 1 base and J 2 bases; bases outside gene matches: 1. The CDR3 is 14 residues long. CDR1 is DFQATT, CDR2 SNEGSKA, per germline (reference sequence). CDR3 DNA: TGCAGTGCTAGAGGGGGACTAGCGGCCTACGAGCAGTACTTC. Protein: CSARGGLAAYEQYF.

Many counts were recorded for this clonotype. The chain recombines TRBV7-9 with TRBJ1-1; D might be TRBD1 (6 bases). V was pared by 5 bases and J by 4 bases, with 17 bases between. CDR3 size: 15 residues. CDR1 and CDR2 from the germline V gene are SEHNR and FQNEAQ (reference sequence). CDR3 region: CASSTLQGTFTEAFF. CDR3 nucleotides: TGTGCCAGCAGCACTTTACAGGGAACGTTCACTGAAGCTTTCTTT.

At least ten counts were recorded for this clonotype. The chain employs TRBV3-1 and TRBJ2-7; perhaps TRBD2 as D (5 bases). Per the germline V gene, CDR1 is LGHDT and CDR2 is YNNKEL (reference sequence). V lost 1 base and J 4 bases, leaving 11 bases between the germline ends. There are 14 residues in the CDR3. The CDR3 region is CASSQARRLYEQYF. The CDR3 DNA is TGTGCCAGCAGCCAAGCTAGGAGGCTATACGAGCAGTACTTC.

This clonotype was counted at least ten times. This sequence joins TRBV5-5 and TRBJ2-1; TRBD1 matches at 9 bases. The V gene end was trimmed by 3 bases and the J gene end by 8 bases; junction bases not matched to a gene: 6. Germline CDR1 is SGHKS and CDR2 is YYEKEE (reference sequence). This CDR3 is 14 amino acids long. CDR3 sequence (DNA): TGTGCCAGCAGCTACCGGGACAGGGTGCATGAGCAGTTCTTC. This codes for CASSYRDRVHEQFF.

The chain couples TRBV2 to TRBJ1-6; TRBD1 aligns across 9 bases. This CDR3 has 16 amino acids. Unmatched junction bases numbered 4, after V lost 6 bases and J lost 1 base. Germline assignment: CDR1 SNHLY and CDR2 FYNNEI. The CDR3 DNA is TGTGCCAGCAGCGGGACAGGGATATCCTATAATTCACCCCTCCACTTT. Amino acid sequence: CASSGTGISYNSPLHF.

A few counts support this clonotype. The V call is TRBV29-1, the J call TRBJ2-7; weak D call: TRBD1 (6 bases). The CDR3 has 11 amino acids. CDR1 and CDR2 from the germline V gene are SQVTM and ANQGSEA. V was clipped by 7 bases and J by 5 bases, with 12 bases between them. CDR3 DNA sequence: TGCAGCGCCACAAACAGGGACGAGCAGTACGTC. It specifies CSATNRDEQYV.

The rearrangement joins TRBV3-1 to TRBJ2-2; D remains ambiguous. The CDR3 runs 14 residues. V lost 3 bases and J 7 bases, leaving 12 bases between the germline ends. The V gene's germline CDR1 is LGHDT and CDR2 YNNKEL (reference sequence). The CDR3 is CASSQEDRNGELFF. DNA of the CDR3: TGTGCCAGCAGCCAGGAAGATCGAAACGGGGAGCTGTTTTTT.

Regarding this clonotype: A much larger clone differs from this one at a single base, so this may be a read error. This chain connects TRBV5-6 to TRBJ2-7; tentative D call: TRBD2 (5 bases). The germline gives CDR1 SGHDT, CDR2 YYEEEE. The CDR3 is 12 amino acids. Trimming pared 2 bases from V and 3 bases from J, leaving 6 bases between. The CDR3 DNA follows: TGTGCCAGCAGCTTCGGGAACTACGAGCAGTACGTC. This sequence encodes CASSFGNYEQYV.

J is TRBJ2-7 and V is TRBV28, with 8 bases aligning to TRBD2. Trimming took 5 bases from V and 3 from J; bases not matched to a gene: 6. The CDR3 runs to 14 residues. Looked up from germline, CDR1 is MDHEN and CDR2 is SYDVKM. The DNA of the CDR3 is TGTGCCAGCAGTATACAGCGGGGGTTCTACGAGCAGTACGTC. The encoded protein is CASSIQRGFYEQYV.

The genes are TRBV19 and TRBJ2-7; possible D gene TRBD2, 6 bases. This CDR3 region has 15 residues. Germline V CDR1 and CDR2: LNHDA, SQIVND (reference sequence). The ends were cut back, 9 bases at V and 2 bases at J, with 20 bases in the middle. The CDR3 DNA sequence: TGTGCCAGCAGCCCTCTCGGCGGGGCCACCTACGAGCAGTACTTC. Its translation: CASSPLGGATYEQYF.

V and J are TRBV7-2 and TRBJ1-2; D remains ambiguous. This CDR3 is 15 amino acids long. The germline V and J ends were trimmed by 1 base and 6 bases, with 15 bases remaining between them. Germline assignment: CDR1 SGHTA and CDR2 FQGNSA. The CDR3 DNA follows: TGTGCCAGCAGCTTAGGCATTGGCGGAGAGAATGGCTACACCTTC. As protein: CASSLGIGGENGYTF.

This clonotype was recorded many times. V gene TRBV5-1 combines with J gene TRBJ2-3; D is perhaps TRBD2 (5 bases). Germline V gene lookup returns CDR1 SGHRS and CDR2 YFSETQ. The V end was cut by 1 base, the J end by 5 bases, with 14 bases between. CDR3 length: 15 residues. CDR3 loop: CASSLWWERKDTQYF. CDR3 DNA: TGCGCCAGCAGCTTGTGGTGGGAGCGGAAAGATACGCAGTATTTT.

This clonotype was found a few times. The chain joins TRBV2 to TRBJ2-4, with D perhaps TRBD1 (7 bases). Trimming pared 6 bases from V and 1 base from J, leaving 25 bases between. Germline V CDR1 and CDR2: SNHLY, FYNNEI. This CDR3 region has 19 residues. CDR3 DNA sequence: TGTGCCAGCAGGCCCGACAGGGAGGTTGGTAATGCGGCCAAAAACATTCAGTACTTC. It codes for CASRPDREVGNAAKNIQYF. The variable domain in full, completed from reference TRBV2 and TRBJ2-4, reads EPEVTQTPSHQVTQMGQEVILRCVPISNHLYFYWYRQILGQKVEFLVSFYNNEISEKSEIFDDQFSVERPDGSNFTLKIRSTKLEDSAMYFCASRPDREVGNAAKNIQYFGAGTRLSVL.

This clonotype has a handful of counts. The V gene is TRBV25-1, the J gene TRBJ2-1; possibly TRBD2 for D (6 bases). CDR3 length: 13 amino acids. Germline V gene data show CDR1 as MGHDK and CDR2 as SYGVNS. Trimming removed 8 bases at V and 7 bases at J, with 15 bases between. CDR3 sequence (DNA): TGTGCCAGCCTAGCGACCCAAAGGAATGAGCAGTTCTTC. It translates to CASLATQRNEQFF.

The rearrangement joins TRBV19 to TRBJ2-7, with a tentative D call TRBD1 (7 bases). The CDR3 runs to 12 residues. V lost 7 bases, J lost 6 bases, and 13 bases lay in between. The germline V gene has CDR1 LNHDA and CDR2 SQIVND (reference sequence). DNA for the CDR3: TGTGCCAGTAACGGGCAGGGGGGCGAGCAGTACTTC. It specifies CASNGQGGEQYF. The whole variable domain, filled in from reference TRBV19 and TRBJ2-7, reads DGGITQSPKYLFRKEGQNVTLSCEQNLNHDAMYWYRQDPGQGLRLIYYSQIVNDFQKGDIAEGYSVSREKKESFPLTVTSAQKNPTAFYLCASNGQGGEQYFGPGTRLTVT.

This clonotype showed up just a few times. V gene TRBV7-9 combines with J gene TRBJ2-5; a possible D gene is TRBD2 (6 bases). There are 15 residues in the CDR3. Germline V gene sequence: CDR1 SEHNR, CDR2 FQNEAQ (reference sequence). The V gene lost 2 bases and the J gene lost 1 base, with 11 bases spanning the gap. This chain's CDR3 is CASSLNGGFQETQYF. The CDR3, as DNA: TGTGCCAGCAGCTTAAACGGGGGTTTCCAAGAGACCCAGTACTTC.

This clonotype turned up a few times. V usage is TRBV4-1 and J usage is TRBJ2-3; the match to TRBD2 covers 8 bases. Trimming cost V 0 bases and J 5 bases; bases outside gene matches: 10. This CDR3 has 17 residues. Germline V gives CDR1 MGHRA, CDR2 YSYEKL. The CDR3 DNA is TGCGCCAGCAGCCAAGATCATCCAGCGGGAGCGGGAGATACGCAGTATTTT. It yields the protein CASSQDHPAGAGDTQYF.